What follows describes a single T cell receptor beta chain. Its matching antigen is unknown. Read coverage stops 3 residues before the CDR3 terminus; the germline J gene supplies the remainder. Recipients received nonmyeloablative bone marrow transplants from related graft donors, with transient mixed chimerism. The data were produced by immunoSEQ multiplex PCR, yet TCRdb's version contains in-frame clones alone and is incomplete. The sample data list over 14,000 clones. Trimming took 4 bases from V and 2 from J, leaving 9 bases between them. This CDR3 spans 15 amino acids. CDR1 is SNHLY, CDR2 FYNNEI, per germline. The data belong to a study of Tregs in tolerant kidney transplant recipients. Study-wide results and caveats: Findings come from small patient numbers and require larger validation. Expanding Tregs on activated donor B cells appeared to best identify donor-specific TCRbeta clones.

The sequence was collected from a human patient who received a combined kidney and bone marrow transplant. Some T cells may be provided by the graft donor. The sample consisted of CD4+ T cells from blood (PBMCs), taken 12 months after the transplant. The chain recombines TRBV2 with TRBJ2-6; D is possibly TRBD2 (5 bases). The sequenced CDR3 bases are TGTGCCAGCAGTGCATCGCGGGCTGGGGCCAACGTC. Translating gives CASSASRAGANV. In full, the CDR3 reads CASSASRAGANVLTF.